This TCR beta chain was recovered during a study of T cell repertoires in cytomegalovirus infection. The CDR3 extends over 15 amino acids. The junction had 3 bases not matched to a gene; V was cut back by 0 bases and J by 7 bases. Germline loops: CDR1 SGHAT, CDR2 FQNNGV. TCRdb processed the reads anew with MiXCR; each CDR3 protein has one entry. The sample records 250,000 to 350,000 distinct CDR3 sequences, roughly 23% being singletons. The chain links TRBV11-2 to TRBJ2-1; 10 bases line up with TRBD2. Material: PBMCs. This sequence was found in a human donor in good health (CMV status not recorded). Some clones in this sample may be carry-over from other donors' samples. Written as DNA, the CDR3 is TGTGCCAGCAGCTTAGAACTAGCGGGACGAAATGAGCAGTTCTTC. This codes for CASSLELAGRNEQFF.